This T cell receptor (beta chain) derives from a study of blood T cell repertoires in COVID-19. There are a few counts of this clone. Assay used: immunoSEQ multiplex PCR; TCRdb lists only in-frame clones, some missing. The sample holds around 160,000 clones, around 89% seen once. Trimming pared 5 bases from V and 3 bases from J, leaving 13 bases between. Germline V gives CDR1 SGHAT, CDR2 FQNNGV. The CDR3 is 14 amino acids. This chain joins TRBV11-2 and TRBJ1-1; maybe TRBD1 (6 bases). This clonotype was sampled from a man aged 18 to 30 with COVID-19, enrolled during active disease. Sequenced material: peripheral blood. CDR3 amino acids: CASSRGGGYTEAFF. As DNA, the CDR3 is TGTGCCAGCAGCAGGGGTGGGGGCTACACTGAAGCTTTCTTT.